This T cell receptor (beta chain) was profiled in a study of cytomegalovirus exposure and HLA in healthy donors. General study findings and limits: Most TCR sequences proved rare, with some public TCRs found in many donors. Per a prior analysis, the majority of TCR beta V segments were productive roughly 90% or roughly 30% of the time. The study put 160 or so TCR beta chains on its list as cytomegalovirus-associated.

PCR primers comprised 60 Vbeta and 13 Jbeta primers. In the study's own analysis: Later work found around 80 million unique TCR beta chains, with approximately 12 million shared. Profiled with immunoSEQ multiplex PCR; TCRdb holds only in-frame clones, not every one. That table supplies the V and J calls and clone size; D and trimming were determined from the DNA. This sample yields 140,000 to 150,000 clones, of which over 60% are seen a single time; 2.5% to 3.5% belongs to the top ten. Remarks on this clone: No antigen is known for it.

Material: PBMCs. This TCR derives from a man between 35 and 55 years old in good health and CMV-seropositive.

The CDR3 nucleotides are TGTGCCAGCAGTGATGGAGTCCCCACTGAAGCTTTCTTT. Translating gives CASSDGVPTEAFF. The chain links TRBV2 to TRBJ1-1; unclear D gene. CDR3 length: 13 amino acids. Looked up from germline, CDR1 is SNHLY and CDR2 is FYNNEI. The V end was cut by 3 bases, the J end by 4 bases, with 9 bases between.